Sequencing of this T cell receptor beta chain was carried out in a study of CD8 T cells in Susac syndrome. Study context: Patients with Susac syndrome, at blood draw, were therapy-naive, on corticosteroids, or on intravenous immunoglobulin alone.

Staining for CD27 and CD45RA delineated memory subsets for TEMRA sorting. The diagnostic criteria for definite or probable disease, as recently defined, were met by the patients with Susac syndrome. The ends were cut back, 4 bases at V and 7 bases at J, with 11 bases in the middle. CDR3 length: 14 amino acids. Germline V gene sequence: CDR1 SEHNR, CDR2 FQNEAQ (reference sequence). Reverse transcription used roughly 0.5 to 1 ug RNA and random hexamers. A multiplex approach, immunoSEQ multiplex PCR, amplified TCR beta CDR3 across 54 Vbeta and 13 Jbeta. TCRdb processed the immunoSEQ multiplex PCR reads anew with MiXCR; each CDR3 protein has one entry. This sample has 2,500 to 3,000 distinct CDR3 sequences, with 70% to 80% found just once.

The sample taken for sequencing was CD8+ TEMRA cells from PBMCs. Subset described: FACS-sorted terminally differentiated effector memory CD8+ T cells re-expressing CD45RA (CD8+ TEMRA). V and J are TRBV7-9 and TRBJ1-6, with D possibly TRBD1 on 6 matching bases. The origin of this receptor is a human donor with Susac syndrome. CDR3 in DNA: TGTGCCAGCAGCTCGGGACAACTCAATTCACCCCTCCACTTT. Its protein product is CASSSGQLNSPLHF. Looking up the rest from reference TRBV7-9 and TRBJ1-6 gives the full variable domain: DTGVSQNPRHKITKRGQNVTFRCDPISEHNRLYWYRQTLGQGPEFLTYFQNEAQLEKSRLLSDRFSAERPKGSFSTLEIQRTEQGDSAMYLCASSSGQLNSPLHFGNGTRLTVT.